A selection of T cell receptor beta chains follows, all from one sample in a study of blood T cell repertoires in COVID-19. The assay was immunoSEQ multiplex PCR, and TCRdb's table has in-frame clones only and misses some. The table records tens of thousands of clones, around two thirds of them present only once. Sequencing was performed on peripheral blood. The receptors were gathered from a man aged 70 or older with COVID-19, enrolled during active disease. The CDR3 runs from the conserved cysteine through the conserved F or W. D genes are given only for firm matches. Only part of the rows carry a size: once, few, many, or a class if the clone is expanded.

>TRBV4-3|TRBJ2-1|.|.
TGCGCCAGCAGCCAAGATGGCAGGGAAAACAATGAGCAGTTCTTC
CASSQDGRENNEQFF
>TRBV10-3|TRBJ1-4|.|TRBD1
TGTGCCATCAGCCCAGGGGGCAGAAATGAAAAACTGTTTTTT
CAISPGGRNEKLFF
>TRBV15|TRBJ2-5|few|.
TGTGCCACCAGCATTCAGGGTGCCCAGTACTTC
CATSIQGAQYF
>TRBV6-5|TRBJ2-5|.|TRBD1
TGTGCCAGCACTCAGGGGGCGGGTGAGACCCAGTACTTC
CASTQGAGETQYF
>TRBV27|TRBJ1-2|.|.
TGTGCCAGCAGTTTATCGCCGACAGGATTTAACTATGGCTACACCTTC
CASSLSPTGFNYGYTF
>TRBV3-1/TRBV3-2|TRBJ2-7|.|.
TGTGCCAGCAGCCAAGCTAGTGGCGAGCAGTACTTC
CASSQASGEQYF
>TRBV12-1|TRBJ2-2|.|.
TGTGCCAGCAGCCGCGACAGGACATGGAACACCGGGGAGCTGTTTTTT
CASSRDRTWNTGELFF
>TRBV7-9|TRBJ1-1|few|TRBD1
TGTGCCAGCAGCCCTGCAGGGGGCTTAAAAACTGAAGCTTTCTTT
CASSPAGGLKTEAFF
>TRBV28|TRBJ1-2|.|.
TGTGCCAGCAGTTTCGACAGGTTTGGCTACACCTTC
CASSFDRFGYTF
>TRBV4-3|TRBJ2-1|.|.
TGCGCCAGCAGCCAGGCGGGAATTTCCTACAATGAGCAGTTCTTC
CASSQAGISYNEQFF
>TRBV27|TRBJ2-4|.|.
TGTGCCAGCAGTCCTGGGACACCACCAGCCAAAAACATTCAGTACTTC
CASSPGTPPAKNIQYF
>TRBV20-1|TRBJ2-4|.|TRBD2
TGCAGTGCTAGTTGGGCTAGCGGGAGTGTGGGGGGAAACATTCAGTACTTC
CSASWASGSVGGNIQYF
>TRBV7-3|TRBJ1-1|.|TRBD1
TGTGCCAGCAGCCTCGGGACAGTCCCTGAAGCTTTCTTT
CASSLGTVPEAFF
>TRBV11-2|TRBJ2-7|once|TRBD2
TGTGCCAGCAGCGCACTAGCGGGAGGATCCTACGAGCAGTACTTC
CASSALAGGSYEQYF
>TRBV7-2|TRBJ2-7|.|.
TGTGCCAGCAGCTTAGCCAATTCCTACGAGCAGTACTTC
CASSLANSYEQYF
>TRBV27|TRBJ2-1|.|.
TGTGCCAGCAGTTTGGCAGGGGTCGGGAATGAGCAGTTCTTC
CASSLAGVGNEQFF
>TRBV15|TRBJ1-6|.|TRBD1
TGTGCCACCAGCAGAGCCCTCCCCGGGACAGGGGGGTCACCCCTCCACTTT
CATSRALPGTGGSPLHF
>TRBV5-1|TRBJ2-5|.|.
TGCGCCAGCAGCCCTTCTCAAGAGACCCAGTACTTC
CASSPSQETQYF
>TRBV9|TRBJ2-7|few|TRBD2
TGTGCCAGCAGCAACTCCCCCATAGGGGCGGGAGGAGTGCAGTACTTC
CASSNSPIGAGGVQYF
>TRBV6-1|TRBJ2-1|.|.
TGTGCCAGCAGTGACTGGGGAAGCGGGCTATACAATGAGCAGTTCTTC
CASSDWGSGLYNEQFF
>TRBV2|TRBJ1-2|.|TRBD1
TGTGCCAGCAGTTTTGGGACAGGGCCTGATGGCTACACCTTC
CASSFGTGPDGYTF
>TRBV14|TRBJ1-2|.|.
TGTGCCAGCAGCCAAGTTCCCGGGGGACCATATGGCTACACCTTC
CASSQVPGGPYGYTF
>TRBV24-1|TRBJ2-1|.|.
TGTGCCACCAGTGATAGCGGTCCGAGCTCCTACAATGAGCAGTTCTTC
CATSDSGPSSYNEQFF
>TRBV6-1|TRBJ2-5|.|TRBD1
TGTGCCAGCAGTGACCGTCAGGGGGCATGGGAGACCCAGTACTTC
CASSDRQGAWETQYF
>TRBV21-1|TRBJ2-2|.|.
TGTGCCAGCAGCAAGGGTGGGAGTCGTTTCACCGGGGAGCTGTTTTTT
CASSKGGSRFTGELFF
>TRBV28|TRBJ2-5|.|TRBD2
TGTGCCAGCAGCCATGGGGGTTCGGGGGGCCAAGAGACCCAGTACTTC
CASSHGGSGGQETQYF
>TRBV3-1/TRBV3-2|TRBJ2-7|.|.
TGTGCCAGCAGCCAAGGGAGATACGAGCAGTACTTC
CASSQGRYEQYF
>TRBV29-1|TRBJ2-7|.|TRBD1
TGCAGCGTTGAAGAGACAGGGGTTTCCTACGAGCAGTACTTC
CSVEETGVSYEQYF
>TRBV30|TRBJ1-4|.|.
TGTGCCTGGATGTTGGGCAGGGGAGGGGTTGAAAAACTGTTTTTT
CAWMLGRGGVEKLFF
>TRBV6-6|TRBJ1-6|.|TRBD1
TGTGCCAGCAGTCGACCGGGACAGGGCTTATATTCACCCCTCCACTTT
CASSRPGQGLYSPLHF
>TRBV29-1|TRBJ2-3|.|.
TGCAGCGTTGAAGTAGTGGGGGGAGATACGCAGTATTTT
CSVEVVGGDTQYF
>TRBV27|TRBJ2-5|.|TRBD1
TGTGCCAGCAGTCTGACAGGGGCAGAGACCCAGTACTTC
CASSLTGAETQYF
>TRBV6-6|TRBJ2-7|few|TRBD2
TGTGCCAGCAGTCATTCCGGGACTAGCGGCCTCCAATCCTACGAGCAGTACTTC
CASSHSGTSGLQSYEQYF
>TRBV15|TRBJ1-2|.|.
TGTGCCACCAGCAGAGATCGCGCCCTGGAGGGCTACACCTTC
CATSRDRALEGYTF